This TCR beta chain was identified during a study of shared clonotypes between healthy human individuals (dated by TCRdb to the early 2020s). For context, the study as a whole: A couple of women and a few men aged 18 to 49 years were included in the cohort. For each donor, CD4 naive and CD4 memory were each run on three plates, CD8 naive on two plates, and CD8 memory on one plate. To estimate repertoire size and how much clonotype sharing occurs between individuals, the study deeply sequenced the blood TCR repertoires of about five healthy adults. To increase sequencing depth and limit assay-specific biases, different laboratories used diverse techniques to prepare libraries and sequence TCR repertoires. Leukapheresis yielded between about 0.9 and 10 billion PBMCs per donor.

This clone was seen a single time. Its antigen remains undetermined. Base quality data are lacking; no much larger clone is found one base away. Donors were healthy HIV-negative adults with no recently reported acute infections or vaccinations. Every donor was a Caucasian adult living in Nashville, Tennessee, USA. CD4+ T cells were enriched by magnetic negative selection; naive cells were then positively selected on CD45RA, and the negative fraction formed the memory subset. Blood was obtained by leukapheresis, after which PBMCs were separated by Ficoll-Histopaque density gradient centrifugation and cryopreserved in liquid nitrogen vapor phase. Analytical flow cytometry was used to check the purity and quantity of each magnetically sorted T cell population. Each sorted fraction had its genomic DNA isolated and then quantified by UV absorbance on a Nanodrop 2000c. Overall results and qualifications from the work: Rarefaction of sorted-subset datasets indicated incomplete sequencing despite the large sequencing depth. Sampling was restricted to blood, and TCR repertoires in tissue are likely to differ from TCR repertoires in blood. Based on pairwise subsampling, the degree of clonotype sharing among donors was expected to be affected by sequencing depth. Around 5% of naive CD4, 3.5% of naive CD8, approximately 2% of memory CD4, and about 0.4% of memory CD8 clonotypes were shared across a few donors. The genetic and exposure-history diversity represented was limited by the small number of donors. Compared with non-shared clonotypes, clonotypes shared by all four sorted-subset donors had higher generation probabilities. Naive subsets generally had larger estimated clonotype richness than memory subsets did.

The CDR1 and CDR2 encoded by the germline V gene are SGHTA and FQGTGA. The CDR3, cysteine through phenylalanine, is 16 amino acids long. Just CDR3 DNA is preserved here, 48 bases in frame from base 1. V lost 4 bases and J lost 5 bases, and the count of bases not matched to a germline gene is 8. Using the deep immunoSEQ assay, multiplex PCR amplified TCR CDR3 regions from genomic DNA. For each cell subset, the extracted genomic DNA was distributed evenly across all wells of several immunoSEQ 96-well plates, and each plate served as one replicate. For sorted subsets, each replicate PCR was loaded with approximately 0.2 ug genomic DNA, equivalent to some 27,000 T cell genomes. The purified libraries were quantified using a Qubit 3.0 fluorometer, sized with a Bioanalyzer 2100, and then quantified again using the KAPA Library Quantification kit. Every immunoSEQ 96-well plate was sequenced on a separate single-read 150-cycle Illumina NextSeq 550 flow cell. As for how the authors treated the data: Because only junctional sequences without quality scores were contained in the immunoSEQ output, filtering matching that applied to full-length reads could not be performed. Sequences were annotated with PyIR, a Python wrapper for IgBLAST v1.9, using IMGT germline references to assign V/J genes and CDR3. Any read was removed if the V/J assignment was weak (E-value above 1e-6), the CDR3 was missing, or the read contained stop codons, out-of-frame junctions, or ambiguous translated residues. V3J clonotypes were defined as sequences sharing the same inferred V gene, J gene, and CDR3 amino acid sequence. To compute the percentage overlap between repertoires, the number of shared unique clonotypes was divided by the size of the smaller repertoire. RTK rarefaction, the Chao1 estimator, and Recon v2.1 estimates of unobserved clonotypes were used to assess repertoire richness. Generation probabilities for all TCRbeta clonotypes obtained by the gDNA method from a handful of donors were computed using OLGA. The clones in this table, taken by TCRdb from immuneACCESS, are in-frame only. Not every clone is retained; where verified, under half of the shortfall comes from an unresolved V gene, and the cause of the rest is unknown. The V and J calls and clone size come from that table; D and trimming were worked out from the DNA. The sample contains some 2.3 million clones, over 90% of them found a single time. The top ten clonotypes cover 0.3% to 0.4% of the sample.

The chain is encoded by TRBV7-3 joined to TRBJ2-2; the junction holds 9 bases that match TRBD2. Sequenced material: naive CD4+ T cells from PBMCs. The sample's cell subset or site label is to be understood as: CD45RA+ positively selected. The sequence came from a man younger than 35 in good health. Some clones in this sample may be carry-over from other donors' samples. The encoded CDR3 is CASSYLAGALTGELFF. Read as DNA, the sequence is TGTGCCAGCAGCTATTTAGCGGGAGCATTAACCGGGGAGCTGTTTTTT.